Below are 3 T cell receptor beta chains sequenced from a single sample in a study of blood T cell repertoires in COVID-19. This table comes from immunoSEQ multiplex PCR, and its TCRdb copy is limited to in-frame clones, with some not included. Of fewer than 300,000 clones detected, about 91% appear once; the ten largest clones hold around 1.2%. The sample comprised PBMCs or T cells enriched from blood (not recorded which). These receptors all come from a woman in her thirties or forties with acute COVID-19.

This chain links TRBV2 with TRBJ2-2, with D possibly TRBD2 on 5 matching bases. Germline CDR1 and CDR2: SNHLY and FYNNEI. V shed 0 bases and J shed 6 bases, with 8 bases lying between them. The CDR3 consists of 14 residues. CDR3 nucleotides: TGTGCCAGCAGTGAAGCGCTTAGCGCCGGGGAGCTGTTTTTT. Its protein product is CASSEALSAGELFF.

The V call is TRBV7-2, the J call TRBJ2-3; D is perhaps TRBD2 (6 bases). CDR1 is SGHTA and CDR2 is FQGNSA in the germline V gene. This CDR3 is built from 14 residues. Trimming shortened V by 2 bases and J by 2 bases, and 8 bases separated the two germline ends. CDR3 protein: CASSLSGYTDTQYF. In DNA, the CDR3 is TGTGCCAGCAGCTTAAGCGGGTACACAGATACGCAGTATTTT. Using reference TRBV7-2 and TRBJ2-3 for the parts outside the CDR3, the full variable domain is GAGVSQSPSNKVTEKGKDVELRCDPISGHTALYWYRQSLGQGLEFLIYFQGNSAPDKSGLPSDRFSAERTGGSVSTLTIQRTQQEDSAVYLCASSLSGYTDTQYFGPGTRLTVL.

This clone was seen a single time. The chain is built from TRBV12-3 or TRBV12-4 and TRBJ2-1; TRBD1 might be the D (6 bases). V gave up 7 bases and J gave up 4 bases, with 11 bases separating them. The CDR3 sequence is 13 residues long. The CDR3 DNA sequence: TGTGCCAGCAAACCGGACAGATACAATGAGCAGTTCTTC. The encoded protein is CASKPDRYNEQFF.